Each of the 32 T cell receptor beta chains below was sequenced from the same sample in a study of control samples from healthy donors and cancer patients. The method was immunoSEQ multiplex PCR; TCRdb's version includes in-frame clones alone and lacks a portion of them. The sample has approximately 60,000 clones; less than 95% are singletons. The sample consisted of PBMCs. These receptors originate from a man aged 30 to 39 with colorectal cancer.

The chain is built from TRBV7-2 and TRBJ2-1; 11 bases match TRBD2. The trim removed 5 bases at V and 4 bases at J, leaving 7 bases unmatched. The germline CDR1 and CDR2 sequences are SGHTA and FQGNSA. This CDR3 is 16 amino acids long. DNA of the CDR3: TGTGCCAGCAGCCCCAGACTAGCGGGGAATTACAATGAGCAGTTCTTC. Protein: CASSPRLAGNYNEQFF.

The chain recombines TRBV24-1 with TRBJ2-6, with unresolved D. V was trimmed by 3 bases and J by 2 bases, leaving 13 bases between them. Germline V gives CDR1 KGHDR, CDR2 SFDVKD. The CDR3 is 17 residues long. The CDR3: CATSDPSLGTGANVLTF. As DNA, the CDR3 is TGTGCCACCAGTGATCCCTCCCTTGGCACTGGGGCCAACGTCCTGACTTTC.

This clone was recorded only once. The V gene is TRBV5-1, the J gene TRBJ2-2; D is possibly TRBD1 (6 bases). Germline V lookup: CDR1 SGHRS, CDR2 YFSETQ. The CDR3 is 14 residues long. V was trimmed by 4 bases and J by 2 bases, leaving 9 bases between them. The CDR3 DNA follows: TGCGCCAGCAGCACCGGGACAAACACCGGGGAGCTGTTTTTT. Translating it yields CASSTGTNTGELFF.

The V gene is TRBV18, the J gene TRBJ2-7, with a weak D call TRBD2 (5 bases). Germline V lookup: CDR1 KGHSH, CDR2 LQKENI. The CDR3 totals 15 residues. V lost 2 bases to trimming and J lost 3 bases, with 14 bases between them. Here the CDR3 reads CASSPESSGNYEQYF. The CDR3 nucleotides are TGTGCCAGCTCACCAGAGTCGTCCGGGAACTACGAGCAGTACTTC.

This chain uses TRBV10-2 with TRBJ1-6; 7 bases match TRBD1. In germline, CDR1 is WSHSY, CDR2 SAAADI. V lost 5 bases to trimming and J lost 7 bases; unmatched junction nucleotides: 14. The CDR3 length is 17 residues. CDR3 residues: CASSLKQGKRSNSPLHF. The CDR3 DNA sequence: TGCGCCAGCAGTCTAAAACAGGGGAAAAGGTCAAATTCACCCCTCCACTTT.

This clone was seen a handful of times. The V and J genes are TRBV6-5 and TRBJ1-1; TRBD1 might be the D (5 bases). CDR1 and CDR2 from the germline V gene are MNHEY and SVGAGI. Trimming removed 0 bases at V and 2 bases at J, with 7 bases between. CDR3 length equals 14 residues. CDR3 region: CASSYSRGNTEAFF. CDR3 DNA: TGTGCCAGCAGTTACTCAAGGGGCAACACTGAAGCTTTCTTT.

This clone was seen only once. This chain links TRBV5-6 with TRBJ1-1; 8 positions agree with TRBD1. The J segment lost 1 base and the V segment lost 0 bases, leaving 2 bases of the junction unmatched. This CDR3 region has 15 residues. Germline V CDR1 and CDR2: SGHDT, YYEEEE. The CDR3 reads CASSLEQGGNTEAFF. The CDR3 DNA reads TGTGCCAGCAGCTTGGAACAGGGGGGGAACACTGAAGCTTTCTTT.

V gene TRBV19 combines with J gene TRBJ1-5; D is unclear. The CDR3 has 17 residues. Germline CDR1 reads LNHDA; CDR2 reads SQIVND (reference sequence). V gave up 5 bases and J gave up 0 bases, with 17 bases separating them. The DNA for the CDR3 is TGTGCCAGTAGTGCCAACGGGCGGGTTATTAGCAATCAGCCCCAGCATTTT. It codes for CASSANGRVISNQPQHF.

The chain has TRBV21-1 and TRBJ1-2. TRBV21-1 is described as a pseudogene. There are 13 residues in the CDR3. The CDR3 here is CASSSPCEYGYTF. The DNA of the CDR3 is TGTGCCAGCAGCTCCCCCTGTGAATATGGCTACACCTTC.

The V gene is TRBV24-1, the J gene TRBJ1-4; D ambiguous. Between the trimmed V and J ends, which lost 0 bases and 8 bases, there was a span of 3 bases. The CDR3 is 12 residues long. In germline, CDR1 is KGHDR, CDR2 SFDVKD. The CDR3 DNA sequence: TGTGCCACCAGTGATTTGGGGGAAAAACTGTTTTTT. Translation gives CATSDLGEKLFF.

The CDR3 loop reads CASRDNKNTEAFF. In DNA form, the CDR3 reads TGCGCCAGCAGGGACAACAAGAACACTGAAGCTTTCTTT. The chain combines TRBV10-2 with TRBJ1-1, with D tentatively TRBD1 (5 bases). Between the trimmed V and J ends, which lost 6 bases and 1 base, there was a span of 9 bases. Germline loops: CDR1 WSHSY, CDR2 SAAADI. CDR3 length equals 13 residues.

The chain recombines TRBV6-2 or TRBV6-3 with TRBJ1-1; no reliable D call. Germline V CDR1 and CDR2: MNHEY, SVGEGT. This CDR3 region has 13 residues. Between the trimmed V and J ends, which lost 0 bases and 4 bases, there was a span of 6 bases. The CDR3 bases are TGTGCCAGCAGTTACTCCTACAGCACTGAAGCTTTCTTT. Translating it yields CASSYSYSTEAFF.

This clone was detected only once. The chain has TRBV7-8 and TRBJ1-1; 7 nucleotides match TRBD1. V trimming: 4 bases; J trimming: 5 bases; junction bases outside the gene matches: 7. Germline CDR1 is SGHVS and CDR2 is FQNEAQ. The CDR3 contains 14 residues. The CDR3 nucleotides read TGTGCCAGCAGCTACGACAGGGTAAAGACTGAAGCTTTCTTT. It yields the protein CASSYDRVKTEAFF.

The CDR3 DNA reads TGTGCCAGCAGCTTAGCTCATTTTTGGTCTAGCGGGGGGGATCTACAAGAGACCCAGTACTTC. This encodes CASSLAHFWSSGGDLQETQYF. V usage is TRBV7-2 and J usage is TRBJ2-5, with 12 bases aligning to TRBD2. J lost 2 bases, V lost 0 bases, and 16 bases had no gene match. Germline values: CDR1 SGHTA, CDR2 FQGNSA. The CDR3 consists of 21 residues.

This rearrangement joins TRBV6-2 or TRBV6-3 to TRBJ1-2; 7 bases line up with TRBD1. CDR3 length: 15 amino acids. Germline CDR1 reads MNHEY; CDR2 reads SVGEGT. Trimming took 3 bases from V and 5 from J; bases not matched to a gene: 9. CDR3 DNA sequence: TGTGCCAGCAGTTATAAGTGGGACAGCATTTATGGCTACACCTTC. Its protein is CASSYKWDSIYGYTF.

V is TRBV27 and J is TRBJ2-1, with 13 positions matching TRBD2. Germline trimming cut 6 bases from V and 7 bases from J; bases unmatched to any gene: 6. CDR1 and CDR2 from the germline V gene are MNHEY and SMNVEV (reference sequence). This CDR3 is 15 amino acids long. CDR3 in DNA: TGTGCCAGCAGACTTCGACTAGCGGGGGGAAATGAGCAGTTCTTC. Amino acid sequence: CASRLRLAGGNEQFF.

The chain employs TRBV6-5 and TRBJ1-2; a weak D match, TRBD1 (5 bases). The CDR3 is 15 amino acids. Trimming removed 0 bases at V and 3 bases at J, with 11 bases between. Germline lookup yields CDR1 MNHEY and CDR2 SVGAGI. The CDR3 DNA reads as TGTGCCAGCAGTTACTCCGACAGACCACACTATGGCTACACCTTC. Translation gives CASSYSDRPHYGYTF.

This clone was seen only once. The gene calls are TRBV19 and TRBJ1-1; D unclear. CDR1 is LNHDA and CDR2 is SQIVND in the germline V gene (reference sequence). The length of the CDR3 is 14 residues. V was shortened by 2 bases and J by 1 base, with 8 bases between the two germline ends. The DNA for the CDR3 is TGTGCCAGTAGTATAATGGCAGGGAACACTGAAGCTTTCTTT. Encoded protein: CASSIMAGNTEAFF.

The chain is built from TRBV5-1 and TRBJ2-2; 12 bases match TRBD2. The CDR3 sequence is 16 residues long. Losses at the gene ends were 4 bases for V and 1 base for J; bases not matched to a gene: 2. CDR1 is SGHRS and CDR2 is YFSETQ in the germline V gene. The CDR3 DNA is TGCGCCAGCAGCAAGACTAGCGGGGGGAACACCGGGGAGCTGTTTTTT. Its protein product is CASSKTSGGNTGELFF. Complete variable domain (other parts from reference TRBV5-1 and TRBJ2-2): KAGVTQTPRYLIKTRGQQVTLSCSPISGHRSVSWYQQTPGQGLQFLFEYFSETQRNKGNFPGRFSGRQFSNSRSEMNVSTLELGDSALYLCASSKTSGGNTGELFFGEGSRLTVL.

This rearrangement joins TRBV12-3 or TRBV12-4 to TRBJ1-1; D not certain. The CDR3 spans 12 residues. Trimming stripped 5 bases from V and 4 bases from J, with 8 bases between. The DNA for the CDR3 is TGTGCCAGCAGTCCTGAGGGCACTGAAGCTTTCTTT. Translating gives CASSPEGTEAFF.

The chain employs TRBV27 and TRBJ2-7; D gene uncertain. Germline V CDR1 and CDR2: MNHEY, SMNVEV (reference sequence). The CDR3 loop spans 14 amino acids. V was shortened by 7 bases and J by 3 bases, with 16 bases between the two germline ends. The DNA for the CDR3 is TGTGCCAGCATCGTGCTAGAGGACCGCTACGAGCAGTACGTC. Amino acids: CASIVLEDRYEQYV.

This chain uses TRBV6-5 with TRBJ2-5, with D perhaps given as TRBD1 or TRBD2 (6 bases each). Trimming removed 5 bases at V and 1 base at J, with 14 bases between. This CDR3 is built from 15 residues. The germline V gene encodes CDR1 MNHEY and CDR2 SVGAGI. In DNA, the CDR3 is TGTGCCAGCAGTAGAGGAGGGACAACCCAAGAGACCCAGTACTTC. This gives the protein CASSRGGTTQETQYF.

The rearrangement links TRBV18 to TRBJ1-1; D not resolved. The length of the CDR3 is 15 residues. CDR1 is KGHSH, CDR2 LQKENI, per germline. Trimming removed 6 bases at V and 1 base at J, with 15 bases between. CDR3 coding DNA: TGTGCCAGCTCCGGAGAGACACCCCCGAACACTGAAGCTTTCTTT. It encodes CASSGETPPNTEAFF.

The chain employs TRBV25-1 and TRBJ2-1; no reliable D call. The CDR3 covers 15 residues. Looked up from germline, CDR1 is MGHDK and CDR2 is SYGVNS. The V end was cut by 4 bases, the J end by 2 bases, with 12 bases between. The CDR3 DNA sequence: TGTGCCAGCAGTGGGACGGTGGGCACCTACAATGAGCAGTTCTTC. Amino acid sequence: CASSGTVGTYNEQFF.

This clone appeared a few times. The J gene is TRBJ1-1, the V gene TRBV29-1; possibly TRBD1 for D (5 bases). Germline V CDR1 and CDR2: SQVTM, ANQGSEA. V lost 4 bases and J lost 10, with 19 bases in between. This CDR3 spans 13 amino acids. DNA for the CDR3: TGCAGCGTTGGAGGGAATGGGGGGGAGACAGCTTTCTTT. Its protein product is CSVGGNGGETAFF. Full variable domain (outside the CDR3, taken from reference TRBV29-1 and TRBJ1-1): SAVISQKPSRDICQRGTSLTIQCQVDSQVTMMFWYRQQPGQSLTLIATANQGSEATYESGFVIDKFPISRPNLTFSTLTVSNMSPEDSSIYLCSVGGNGGETAFFGQGTRLTVV.

CDR3 protein: CASSPRTSGASYEQFF. The CDR3, as DNA: TGTGCCAGCAGCCCCCGGACTAGCGGGGCTTCTTATGAGCAGTTCTTC. This sequence joins TRBV9 and TRBJ2-1, with TRBD2 matching 12 bases. After removal of 4 bases from V and 8 bases from J, the junction contained 10 bases not matched to a gene. Germline CDR1 and CDR2: SGDLS and YYNGEE. The CDR3 contains 16 residues.

The V and J genes are TRBV4-3 and TRBJ1-1; D gene ambiguous. Trimming removed 1 base at V and 1 base at J, with 22 bases between. Per the germline V gene, CDR1 is LGHNA and CDR2 is YSLEER. This CDR3 contains 19 residues. The CDR3, as DNA: TGCGCCAGCAGCCAAGGGATACTGTGGAGGGAACCAAAGAACACTGAAGCTTTCTTT. This translates into CASSQGILWREPKNTEAFF.

Written as DNA, the CDR3 is TGTGCCATCAGTGAAGGGATTTTGAGTGCTGAAGCTTTCTTT. Translation gives CAISEGILSAEAFF. The chain links TRBV10-3 to TRBJ1-1; D not certain. This CDR3 has 14 residues. Germline V lookup: CDR1 ENHRY, CDR2 SYGVKD. Between the trimmed V and J ends, which lost 3 bases and 6 bases, there was a span of 14 bases.

The rearrangement uses TRBV6-2 or TRBV6-3 and TRBJ2-3, with TRBD2 as a possible D gene (6 bases). The CDR3 runs to 13 residues. The V gene's germline CDR1 is MNHEY and CDR2 SVGEGT. V lost 2 bases, J lost 4 bases, and 7 bases lay in between. This CDR3 reads CASSYGEADTQYF. The CDR3 DNA reads TGTGCCAGCAGTTACGGGGAGGCAGATACGCAGTATTTT.

This chain uses TRBV7-8 with TRBJ2-2; D gene ambiguous. The CDR3 consists of 16 residues. In germline, CDR1 is SGHVS, CDR2 FQNEAQ. V gave up 1 base and J gave up 2 bases, with 11 bases separating them. The CDR3 spells CASSLGPYPNTGELFF. CDR3 sequence (DNA): TGTGCCAGCAGCTTAGGGCCTTATCCTAACACCGGGGAGCTGTTTTTT.

The chain recombines TRBV7-9 with TRBJ2-6; tentative D call: TRBD1 (6 bases). V dropped 6 bases and J dropped 0 bases, with 15 bases sitting between them. This CDR3 is 17 amino acids long. Per the germline V gene, CDR1 is SEHNR and CDR2 is FQNEAQ (reference sequence). CDR3 sequence: CASSLSSGDSGANVLTF. The DNA of the CDR3 is TGTGCCAGCAGTCTGAGCTCAGGGGACTCTGGGGCCAACGTCCTGACTTTC.

The CDR3 loop reads CASSLYGSLLNTEAFF. The CDR3 DNA sequence: TGCGCCAGCAGCTTATACGGTAGCCTCCTGAACACTGAAGCTTTCTTT. The chain joins TRBV4-3 to TRBJ1-1; no firm D call. This CDR3 comprises 16 residues. Germline loops: CDR1 LGHNA, CDR2 YSLEER. V lost 5 bases and J 0 bases, leaving 16 bases between the germline ends.